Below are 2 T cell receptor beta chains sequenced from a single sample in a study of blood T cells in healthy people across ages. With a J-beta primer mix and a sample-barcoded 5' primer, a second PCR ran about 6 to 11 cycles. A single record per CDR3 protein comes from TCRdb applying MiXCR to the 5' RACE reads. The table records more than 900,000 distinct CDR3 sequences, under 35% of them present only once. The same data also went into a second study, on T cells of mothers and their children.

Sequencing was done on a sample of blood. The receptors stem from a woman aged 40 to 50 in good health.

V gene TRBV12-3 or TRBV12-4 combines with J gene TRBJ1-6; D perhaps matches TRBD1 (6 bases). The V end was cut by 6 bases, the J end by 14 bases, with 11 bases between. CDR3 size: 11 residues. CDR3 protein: CASRTGGALHF. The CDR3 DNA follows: TGTGCCAGCAGGACAGGAGGGGCCCTCCACTTT.

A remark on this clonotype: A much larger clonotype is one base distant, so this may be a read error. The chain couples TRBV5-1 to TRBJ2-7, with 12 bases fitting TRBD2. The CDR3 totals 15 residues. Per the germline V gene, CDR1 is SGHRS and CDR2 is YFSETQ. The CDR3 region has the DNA TGCGCCAGCAGCTCGACTAGCGGGGGTCCCTACGGGCAGTACTTC. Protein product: CASSSTSGGPYGQYF.